A selection of T cell receptor beta chains follows, all from one sample in a study of response to subunit inactivated influenza vaccine. TCRdb processed the RT-PCR reads anew with MiXCR; each CDR3 protein has one entry. This sample has around 750,000 distinct CDR3 sequences; roughly 20% occur once, and the top ten carry roughly 10%. Source: PBMCs from blood, taken more than 4 days after vaccination. The receptors originated from a man over 45 who received an inactivated influenza vaccine. Each CDR3 is given with its conserved first and last residue. The order of the fields is CDR3 DNA, CDR3 protein, D gene, V gene, clone size, J gene. D genes are given only for firm matches. Clone size is not always given. Where it is, it says once, few, many or a class for expanded clones.

CDR3nt: TGTGCCAGCAGCTTAGCGCTAGCGGGAGGGGCAGATACGCAGTATTTT
CDR3aa: CASSLALAGGADTQYF
d_gene: TRBD2
v_gene: TRBV7-2
abundance: -
j_gene: TRBJ2-3

CDR3nt: TGTGCCACCAGTGCCTGGGAAACCGGGGAGCTGTTTTTT
CDR3aa: CATSAWETGELFF
d_gene: -
v_gene: TRBV24-1
abundance: many
j_gene: TRBJ2-2

CDR3nt: TGTGCCAGCAGGGACGAGGCCGAGCAGTACTTC
CDR3aa: CASRDEAEQYF
d_gene: -
v_gene: TRBV6-5
abundance: few
j_gene: TRBJ2-7

CDR3nt: TGTGCTAGCAGCTTTGACCTCTCCTACGAGCAGTACTTC
CDR3aa: CASSFDLSYEQYF
d_gene: -
v_gene: TRBV7-7
abundance: few
j_gene: TRBJ2-7

CDR3nt: TGCAGTGCTAGAGTCGGGGACTATGGCTACACCTTC
CDR3aa: CSARVGDYGYTF
d_gene: -
v_gene: TRBV20-1
abundance: -
j_gene: TRBJ1-2

CDR3nt: TGCAGTGCCCAGAGGGGCGAGGGACTCTACAATGAGCAGTTCTTC
CDR3aa: CSAQRGEGLYNEQFF
d_gene: -
v_gene: TRBV20-1
abundance: few
j_gene: TRBJ2-1

CDR3nt: TGTGCCATCAGTGGAGACAGGGAGGGTAAAAACATTCAGTACTTC
CDR3aa: CAISGDREGKNIQYF
d_gene: -
v_gene: TRBV10-3
abundance: few
j_gene: TRBJ2-4

CDR3nt: TGTGCCAGCAGCCGCGAGGGGCCCCAGCATTTT
CDR3aa: CASSREGPQHF
d_gene: -
v_gene: TRBV7-9
abundance: -
j_gene: TRBJ1-5

CDR3nt: TGTGCCAGCAGTTTAACAGGGGAAGGACAGCCCCAGCATTTT
CDR3aa: CASSLTGEGQPQHF
d_gene: TRBD1
v_gene: TRBV12-3/TRBV12-4
abundance: many
j_gene: TRBJ1-5

CDR3nt: TGTGCCAGCAGCGCCCCCGGGACAGAAAGAAAAGAGACCCAGTACTTC
CDR3aa: CASSAPGTERKETQYF
d_gene: TRBD1
v_gene: TRBV7-8
abundance: few
j_gene: TRBJ2-5

CDR3nt: TGTGCCAGCAGTGTCGGACTAGCGGGAGTATCGGGGGAGCTGTTTTTT
CDR3aa: CASSVGLAGVSGELFF
d_gene: TRBD2
v_gene: TRBV28
abundance: few
j_gene: TRBJ2-2

CDR3nt: TGTGCCAGCAGCGCGGGGGCCGGCGGGGGAAAGACCCAGTACTTC
CDR3aa: CASSAGAGGGKTQYF
d_gene: -
v_gene: TRBV7-2
abundance: few
j_gene: TRBJ2-5

CDR3nt: TGTGCCAGCAGCGCGTCCGAACAGGGGGCCACGCAGTATTTT
CDR3aa: CASSASEQGATQYF
d_gene: TRBD1
v_gene: TRBV9
abundance: -
j_gene: TRBJ2-3

CDR3nt: TGCAGCGTCCCTAGACAGGGCCTTAACTATGGCTACACCTTC
CDR3aa: CSVPRQGLNYGYTF
d_gene: TRBD1
v_gene: TRBV29-1
abundance: -
j_gene: TRBJ1-2

CDR3nt: TGTGCCAGCACCCCGAGGAGGGTGAACACTGAAGCTTTCTTT
CDR3aa: CASTPRRVNTEAFF
d_gene: -
v_gene: TRBV12-3/TRBV12-4
abundance: -
j_gene: TRBJ1-1

CDR3nt: TGCAGTGCTAGAATCGGGACAGCTGGAAACACCATATATTTT
CDR3aa: CSARIGTAGNTIYF
d_gene: TRBD1
v_gene: TRBV20-1
abundance: few
j_gene: TRBJ1-3

CDR3nt: TGTGCCAGCAGTTTCATACAGGGAAACACCATATATTTT
CDR3aa: CASSFIQGNTIYF
d_gene: -
v_gene: TRBV12-3/TRBV12-4
abundance: few
j_gene: TRBJ1-3

CDR3nt: TGCGCCAGCAGCCAGCGGACAGGCACCTACAATGAGCAGTTCTTC
CDR3aa: CASSQRTGTYNEQFF
d_gene: TRBD1
v_gene: TRBV4-3
abundance: few
j_gene: TRBJ2-1

CDR3nt: TGTGCCAGCAGCAAGATAGGGGGTGCAGAGACCCAGTACTTC
CDR3aa: CASSKIGGAETQYF
d_gene: -
v_gene: TRBV9
abundance: few
j_gene: TRBJ2-5

CDR3nt: TGCGCCAGCAGCTCCACCGGGACTAGGGTCGGGGAGACCCAGTACTTC
CDR3aa: CASSSTGTRVGETQYF
d_gene: TRBD2
v_gene: TRBV5-1
abundance: once
j_gene: TRBJ2-5

CDR3nt: TGCGCCAGCAGCTTGGCGCCTGGAGCGGGAGGCACAGATACGCAGTATTTT
CDR3aa: CASSLAPGAGGTDTQYF
d_gene: TRBD2
v_gene: TRBV5-1
abundance: once
j_gene: TRBJ2-3

CDR3nt: TGTGCCAGCAGTGCGGACAAGTACACTGAAGCTTTCTTT
CDR3aa: CASSADKYTEAFF
d_gene: -
v_gene: TRBV7-9
abundance: few
j_gene: TRBJ1-1

CDR3nt: TGTGCCAGCAGCAAAGTTCTGCGGCGGAGCGGCAATGAGCAGTTCTTC
CDR3aa: CASSKVLRRSGNEQFF
d_gene: -
v_gene: TRBV21-1
abundance: few
j_gene: TRBJ2-1